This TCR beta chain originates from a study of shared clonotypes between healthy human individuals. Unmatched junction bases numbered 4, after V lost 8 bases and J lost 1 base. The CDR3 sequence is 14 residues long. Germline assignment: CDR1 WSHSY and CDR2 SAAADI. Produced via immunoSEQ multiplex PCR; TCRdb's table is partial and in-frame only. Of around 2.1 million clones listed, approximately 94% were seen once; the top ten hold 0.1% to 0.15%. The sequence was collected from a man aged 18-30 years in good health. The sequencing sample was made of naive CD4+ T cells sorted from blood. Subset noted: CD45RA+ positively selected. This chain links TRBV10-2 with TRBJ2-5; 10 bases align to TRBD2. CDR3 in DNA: TGCGCCAGCCGCCTAGCGGGAGCCCAAGAGACCCAGTACTTC. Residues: CASRLAGAQETQYF.